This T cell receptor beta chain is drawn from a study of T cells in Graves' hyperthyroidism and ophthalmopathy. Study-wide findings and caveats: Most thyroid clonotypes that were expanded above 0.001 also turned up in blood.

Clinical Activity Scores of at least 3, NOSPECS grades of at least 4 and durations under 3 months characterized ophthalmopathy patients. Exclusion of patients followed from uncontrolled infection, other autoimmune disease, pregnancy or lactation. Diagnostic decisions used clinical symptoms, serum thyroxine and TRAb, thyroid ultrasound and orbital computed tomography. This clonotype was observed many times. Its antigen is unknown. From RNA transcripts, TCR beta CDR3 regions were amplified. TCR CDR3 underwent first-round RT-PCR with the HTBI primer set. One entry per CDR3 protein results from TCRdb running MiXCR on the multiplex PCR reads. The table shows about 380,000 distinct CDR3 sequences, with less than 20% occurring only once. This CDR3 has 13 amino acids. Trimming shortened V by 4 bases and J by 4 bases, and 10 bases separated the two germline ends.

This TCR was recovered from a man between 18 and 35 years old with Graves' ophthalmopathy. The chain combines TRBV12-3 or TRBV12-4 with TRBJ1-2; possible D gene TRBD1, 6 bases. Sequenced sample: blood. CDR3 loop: CASSSQGPYGYTF. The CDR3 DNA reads TGTGCCAGCAGTTCGCAGGGGCCCTATGGCTACACCTTC.